These T cell receptor beta chains were read from a single sample in a study of cytomegalovirus exposure and HLA in healthy donors. Libraries were prepared by immunoSEQ multiplex PCR; TCRdb keeps only in-frame clonotypes and omits some of them. The sample includes 180,000 or so clones, around two thirds of them seen just once. The sequenced sample was PBMCs. These receptors all stem from a man aged 35-49 years in good health and CMV-seronegative. Each CDR3 is given with its conserved first and last residue. The D gene is left open where the match is weak. Expanded clones get a size class; other rows say once, few or many, or leave the size out.

cdr3_aa: CASNTGRGEQYF
cdr3_nt: TGTGCCAGCAATACCGGCAGGGGAGAGCAGTACTTC
v_call: TRBV2
j_call: TRBJ2-7
d_call: NA
clone_size: few

cdr3_aa: CASSLSPSGDTGELFF
cdr3_nt: TGTGCCAGCAGCTTGAGCCCTAGCGGGGACACCGGGGAGCTGTTTTTT
v_call: TRBV7-7
j_call: TRBJ2-2
d_call: TRBD2
clone_size: NA

cdr3_aa: CASSMGGQRNYGYTF
cdr3_nt: TGTGCCAGCAGTATGGGGGGACAGCGAAACTATGGCTACACCTTC
v_call: TRBV27
j_call: TRBJ1-2
d_call: TRBD1
clone_size: NA

cdr3_aa: CASSFGGQGGYQPQHF
cdr3_nt: TGTGCCAGCAGTTTTGGAGGACAGGGGGGTTATCAGCCCCAGCATTTT
v_call: TRBV27
j_call: TRBJ1-5
d_call: TRBD1
clone_size: NA

cdr3_aa: CASSPLRLGQFF
cdr3_nt: TGTGCCAGCAGTCCCCTGCGGTTAGGGCAGTTCTTC
v_call: TRBV2
j_call: TRBJ2-1
d_call: NA
clone_size: NA

cdr3_aa: CASTRTGSYGYTF
cdr3_nt: TGTGCCAGTACGCGAACAGGGAGCTATGGCTACACCTTC
v_call: TRBV19
j_call: TRBJ1-2
d_call: NA
clone_size: NA

cdr3_aa: CAWGPQGLASYSPLHF
cdr3_nt: TGTGCCTGGGGACCCCAGGGACTCGCCTCCTATTCACCCCTCCACTTT
v_call: TRBV30
j_call: TRBJ1-6
d_call: NA
clone_size: NA

cdr3_aa: CASRPAGDTDTQYF
cdr3_nt: TGTGCCAGCAGGCCAGCGGGGGACACAGATACGCAGTATTTT
v_call: TRBV7-2
j_call: TRBJ2-3
d_call: TRBD2
clone_size: NA

cdr3_aa: CASSQDQRSGDYGYTF
cdr3_nt: TGCGCCAGCAGCCAAGATCAGCGTTCCGGAGATTATGGCTACACCTTC
v_call: TRBV4-3
j_call: TRBJ1-2
d_call: NA
clone_size: few

cdr3_aa: CASSPDRGEGQPQHF
cdr3_nt: TGTGCCAGCAGCCCCGACAGGGGAGAGGGTCAGCCCCAGCATTTT
v_call: TRBV5-5
j_call: TRBJ1-5
d_call: TRBD1
clone_size: few

cdr3_aa: CASSLSTSGLYNEQFF
cdr3_nt: TGTGCCAGCAGTTTATCGACTAGCGGGTTATACAATGAGCAGTTCTTC
v_call: TRBV27
j_call: TRBJ2-1
d_call: TRBD2
clone_size: NA

cdr3_aa: CASRTRYDSQQYF
cdr3_nt: TGTGCCAGCAGAACGAGGTACGACAGCCAGCAGTACTTC
v_call: TRBV27
j_call: TRBJ2-7
d_call: NA
clone_size: NA

cdr3_aa: CASSLASQTRGETQYF
cdr3_nt: TGCGCCAGCAGCTTGGCATCCCAGACCCGCGGGGAGACCCAGTACTTC
v_call: TRBV5-1
j_call: TRBJ2-5
d_call: NA
clone_size: few

cdr3_aa: CASSRSGTDTQYF
cdr3_nt: TGTGCCAGCAGCCGGTCGGGCACAGATACGCAGTATTTT
v_call: TRBV5-6
j_call: TRBJ2-3
d_call: NA
clone_size: NA

cdr3_aa: CASSLARAGPNTEAFF
cdr3_nt: TGTGCCAGCAGCTTAGCTCGGGCAGGGCCGAACACTGAAGCTTTCTTT
v_call: TRBV7-2
j_call: TRBJ1-1
d_call: NA
clone_size: NA

cdr3_aa: CASSPRIIGTGQYEQYF
cdr3_nt: TGTGCCAGTAGTCCGAGGATCATCGGGACAGGACAGTACGAGCAGTACTTC
v_call: TRBV19
j_call: TRBJ2-7
d_call: TRBD1
clone_size: NA

cdr3_aa: CSGWDSNTEAFF
cdr3_nt: TGCAGCGGCTGGGACAGTAACACTGAAGCTTTCTTT
v_call: TRBV29-1
j_call: TRBJ1-1
d_call: TRBD1
clone_size: NA

cdr3_aa: CASRYGDYGYTF
cdr3_nt: TGCGCCAGCAGGTACGGTGACTATGGCTACACCTTC
v_call: TRBV5-1
j_call: TRBJ1-2
d_call: NA
clone_size: NA

cdr3_aa: CATSARGGLNNSPLHF
cdr3_nt: TGTGCCACCAGCGCTAGAGGGGGCTTAAATAATTCACCCCTCCACTTT
v_call: TRBV15
j_call: TRBJ1-6
d_call: TRBD1
clone_size: NA

cdr3_aa: CATSRGDSTLVDGYTF
cdr3_nt: TGTGCCACCAGCAGGGGGGACAGTACTTTAGTGGATGGCTACACCTTC
v_call: TRBV15
j_call: TRBJ1-2
d_call: TRBD1
clone_size: NA

cdr3_aa: CASRRGEDYEQYF
cdr3_nt: TGTGCCAGCCGGAGAGGAGAAGACTACGAGCAGTACTTC
v_call: TRBV6-1
j_call: TRBJ2-7
d_call: NA
clone_size: once

cdr3_aa: CASLSGTYNEQFF
cdr3_nt: TGTGCCAGCCTGAGCGGGACCTACAATGAGCAGTTCTTC
v_call: TRBV28
j_call: TRBJ2-1
d_call: TRBD2
clone_size: NA

cdr3_aa: CASTPSGGFYEQYF
cdr3_nt: TGTGCCAGCACCCCTAGCGGGGGGTTCTACGAGCAGTACTTC
v_call: TRBV6-1
j_call: TRBJ2-7
d_call: TRBD2
clone_size: once

cdr3_aa: CASSLGGLQETQYF
cdr3_nt: TGTGCCAGCAGCTTAGGGGGACTGCAAGAGACCCAGTACTTC
v_call: TRBV7-9
j_call: TRBJ2-5
d_call: NA
clone_size: once

cdr3_aa: CASSFGTTSYEQYF
cdr3_nt: TGTGCCAGCAGCTTCGGGACTACCTCCTACGAGCAGTACTTC
v_call: TRBV11-1
j_call: TRBJ2-7
d_call: TRBD2
clone_size: NA

cdr3_aa: CASSSGGGSTDTQYF
cdr3_nt: TGTGCCAGCAGCTCGGGAGGCGGAAGCACAGATACGCAGTATTTT
v_call: TRBV5-4
j_call: TRBJ2-3
d_call: TRBD2
clone_size: few

cdr3_aa: CSVVFEAMETQYF
cdr3_nt: TGCAGCGTTGTATTCGAAGCCATGGAGACCCAGTACTTC
v_call: TRBV29-1
j_call: TRBJ2-5
d_call: NA
clone_size: few

cdr3_aa: CASSLDTRSYNEQFF
cdr3_nt: TGTGCCAGCAGCTTAGACACCCGCTCCTACAATGAGCAGTTCTTC
v_call: TRBV7-8
j_call: TRBJ2-1
d_call: NA
clone_size: NA

cdr3_aa: CATSRDSGGRRHEQYF
cdr3_nt: TGTGCCACCAGCAGAGATTCGGGCGGGAGAAGGCACGAGCAGTACTTC
v_call: TRBV15
j_call: TRBJ2-7
d_call: TRBD2
clone_size: few

cdr3_aa: CASSAREGSYNEQFF
cdr3_nt: TGTGCCAGCAGCGCCCGGGAGGGTTCCTACAATGAGCAGTTCTTC
v_call: TRBV7-8
j_call: TRBJ2-1
d_call: TRBD2
clone_size: NA

cdr3_aa: CASSQDRGDTEAFF
cdr3_nt: TGCGCCAGCAGCCAAGACAGGGGAGACACTGAAGCTTTCTTT
v_call: TRBV4-1
j_call: TRBJ1-1
d_call: NA
clone_size: NA

cdr3_aa: CASSVSGASYNEQFF
cdr3_nt: TGTGCCAGCAGCGTTAGCGGGGCCTCCTACAATGAGCAGTTCTTC
v_call: TRBV9
j_call: TRBJ2-1
d_call: TRBD2
clone_size: NA

cdr3_aa: CASSQQVTNEKLFF
cdr3_nt: TGTGCCAGCAGTCAACAGGTTACTAATGAAAAACTGTTTTTT
v_call: TRBV7-9
j_call: TRBJ1-4
d_call: NA
clone_size: NA

cdr3_aa: CASSQGGTGLYNEQFF
cdr3_nt: TGCGCCAGCAGCCAAGGGGGGACAGGGCTTTACAATGAGCAGTTCTTC
v_call: TRBV4-1
j_call: TRBJ2-1
d_call: TRBD1
clone_size: NA

cdr3_aa: CASSQWGETGLANEKLFF
cdr3_nt: TGCGCCAGCAGCCAGTGGGGAGAAACTGGCCTGGCTAATGAAAAACTGTTTTTT
v_call: TRBV4-1
j_call: TRBJ1-4
d_call: NA
clone_size: NA

cdr3_aa: CASSLRAPATGSTDTQYF
cdr3_nt: TGTGCCAGCAGTTTAAGGGCACCCGCGACAGGTAGCACAGATACGCAGTATTTT
v_call: TRBV27
j_call: TRBJ2-3
d_call: NA
clone_size: NA

cdr3_aa: CASSLDTGHLYEQYF
cdr3_nt: TGTGCCAGCAGCCTTGACACGGGACACCTTTACGAGCAGTACTTC
v_call: TRBV5-6
j_call: TRBJ2-7
d_call: NA
clone_size: NA

cdr3_aa: CASSKDSLNTEAFF
cdr3_nt: TGTGCCAGCAGTAAGGACAGCTTAAACACTGAAGCTTTCTTT
v_call: TRBV6-5
j_call: TRBJ1-1
d_call: NA
clone_size: NA

cdr3_aa: CASSVAEGALTNEKLFF
cdr3_nt: TGTGCCAGCAGCGTAGCGGAGGGGGCCTTAACTAATGAAAAACTGTTTTTT
v_call: TRBV9
j_call: TRBJ1-4
d_call: TRBD1
clone_size: NA

cdr3_aa: CASSRTQPYNEQFF
cdr3_nt: TGTGCCAGCAGCCGTACTCAACCCTACAATGAGCAGTTCTTC
v_call: TRBV9
j_call: TRBJ2-1
d_call: NA
clone_size: few

cdr3_aa: CASSIDGSLGQPQHF
cdr3_nt: TGTGCCAGTAGTATCGACGGATCTCTGGGCCAGCCCCAGCATTTT
v_call: TRBV19
j_call: TRBJ1-5
d_call: NA
clone_size: few

cdr3_aa: CSSSLAQTGRDEQYF
cdr3_nt: TGTTCCAGCAGCTTAGCGCAAACCGGTAGAGACGAGCAGTACTTC
v_call: TRBV7-9
j_call: TRBJ2-7
d_call: NA
clone_size: NA

cdr3_aa: CAWMAGNYNEQFF
cdr3_nt: TGTGCCTGGATGGCGGGAAATTACAATGAGCAGTTCTTC
v_call: TRBV30
j_call: TRBJ2-1
d_call: NA
clone_size: NA

cdr3_aa: CASSPRTGQETQYF
cdr3_nt: TGTGCCAGCAGCCCTAGGACTGGCCAAGAGACCCAGTACTTC
v_call: TRBV7-7
j_call: TRBJ2-5
d_call: NA
clone_size: NA

cdr3_aa: CASSDTGGVRGYTF
cdr3_nt: TGTGCCAGCAGCGACACAGGGGGCGTACGTGGCTACACCTTC
v_call: TRBV9
j_call: TRBJ1-2
d_call: TRBD1
clone_size: NA

cdr3_aa: CAWSRLAGDIGGETQYF
cdr3_nt: TGTGCCTGGAGTCGACTAGCGGGGGATATCGGGGGAGAGACCCAGTACTTC
v_call: TRBV30
j_call: TRBJ2-5
d_call: TRBD2
clone_size: NA

cdr3_aa: CASSFSGTSTDTQYF
cdr3_nt: TGTGCCAGCAGCTTCTCAGGGACTAGCACAGATACGCAGTATTTT
v_call: TRBV7-8
j_call: TRBJ2-3
d_call: NA
clone_size: NA

cdr3_aa: CATRGLAGEETQYF
cdr3_nt: TGTGCCACCAGGGGACTAGCGGGAGAAGAGACCCAGTACTTC
v_call: TRBV15
j_call: TRBJ2-5
d_call: TRBD2
clone_size: few

cdr3_aa: CASSYLTSGSGHEQFF
cdr3_nt: TGTGCCAGCAGTTACCTAACTAGCGGGAGTGGGCATGAGCAGTTCTTC
v_call: TRBV6-5
j_call: TRBJ2-1
d_call: TRBD2
clone_size: NA

cdr3_aa: CASSAQQNEQYF
cdr3_nt: TGTGCCAGCAGCGCACAGCAGAACGAGCAGTACTTC
v_call: TRBV5-6
j_call: TRBJ2-7
d_call: NA
clone_size: NA

cdr3_aa: CASSLQGVEQYF
cdr3_nt: TGTGCCAGCAGCCTACAGGGCGTCGAGCAGTACTTC
v_call: TRBV7-2
j_call: TRBJ2-7
d_call: NA
clone_size: NA

cdr3_aa: CASSLRGGETQYF
cdr3_nt: TGTGCCAGCAGTTTACGGGGAGGGGAGACCCAGTACTTC
v_call: TRBV27
j_call: TRBJ2-5
d_call: TRBD2
clone_size: few

cdr3_aa: CASSEQGGATNEKLFF
cdr3_nt: TGCGCCAGCAGCGAGCAAGGGGGCGCAACTAATGAAAAACTGTTTTTT
v_call: TRBV5-1
j_call: TRBJ1-4
d_call: TRBD1
clone_size: few

cdr3_aa: CASSERDRSTDTQYF
cdr3_nt: TGTGCCAGCAGTGAACGGGACAGAAGCACAGATACGCAGTATTTT
v_call: TRBV6-4
j_call: TRBJ2-3
d_call: TRBD1
clone_size: NA

cdr3_aa: CASSYLAGSSYEQYF
cdr3_nt: TGTGCCAGCAGTTATCTAGCGGGAAGCTCCTACGAGCAGTACTTC
v_call: TRBV2
j_call: TRBJ2-7
d_call: TRBD2
clone_size: NA

cdr3_aa: CASSLGTSETDTQYF
cdr3_nt: TGCGCCAGCAGCTTGGGGACTAGCGAAACAGATACGCAGTATTTT
v_call: TRBV5-1
j_call: TRBJ2-3
d_call: TRBD2
clone_size: NA

cdr3_aa: CASSRSGTGGEQQYF
cdr3_nt: TGTGCCAGCAGCCGGTCCGGGACAGGGGGCGAACAGCAGTACTTC
v_call: TRBV7-2
j_call: TRBJ2-7
d_call: TRBD1
clone_size: NA

cdr3_aa: CASSSPRASGGETQYF
cdr3_nt: TGTGCCAGCAGCTCCCCGAGGGCGTCGGGAGGGGAGACCCAGTACTTC
v_call: TRBV7-8
j_call: TRBJ2-5
d_call: TRBD2
clone_size: NA

cdr3_aa: CASSSNSQGRPYEQYF
cdr3_nt: TGTGCCAGCAGCTCAAATTCACAGGGTAGGCCCTACGAGCAGTACTTC
v_call: TRBV13
j_call: TRBJ2-7
d_call: NA
clone_size: NA